This TCR beta chain was observed in a study of cytomegalovirus exposure and HLA in healthy donors. Looking at the study overall: In a later analysis, the roughly 130 validation repertoires were reported to have used the same platform as the roughly 700 first-cohort repertoires.

In germline, CDR1 is MDHEN, CDR2 SYDVKM. The CDR3 length is 15 residues. Trimming removed 7 bases from V and 5 bases from J; junction bases left unmatched: 12. Study-wide findings and caveats: Subsequent analysis of the roughly 120 validation repertoires found a tendency for first-cohort TCR clusters to co-occur. High specificity and sensitivity for cytomegalovirus status were reported for the classifier. Researchers counted some 150 TCR beta chains as cytomegalovirus-associated.

Repertoires were generated with immunoSEQ multiplex PCR, while TCRdb's copy carries only in-frame clones and drops some. The sample records 80,000 to 100,000 clones, around nine tenths being singletons. Concerning this clone: Its antigen is as yet unknown.

The chain recombines TRBV28 with TRBJ2-5, with 8 nucleotides matching TRBD2. The clonotype comes from a woman younger than 45 in good health and CMV-seronegative. Material for sequencing was PBMCs. CDR3 protein: CASTGWRGAWETQYF. The CDR3 DNA follows: TGTGCCAGCACCGGTTGGCGGGGGGCGTGGGAGACCCAGTACTTC.